This TCR beta chain was obtained from a study of OX40 agonist ivuxolimab in advanced cancers. Study-wide background: Those treated in dose escalation had hepatocellular carcinoma, melanoma, renal cell cancer or head and neck cancer. Having had anti-PD-1, anti-PD-L1 or anti-CTLA-4 therapy before was allowed, and roughly 40% had some.

The germline V and J ends were trimmed by 3 bases and 1 base, with 23 bases remaining between them. In germline, CDR1 is SGDLS, CDR2 YYNGEE. This CDR3 contains 19 residues. Profiling relied on immunoSEQ multiplex PCR, and the TCRdb table lists in-frame clones only, not all of them. Of 40,000 or so clones listed, 75% to 90% were seen once; the top ten hold 0.5% to 0.6%. The chain links TRBV9 to TRBJ2-1; no definite D call. This TCR was recovered from an adult with an advanced solid tumor such as melanoma, head and neck, liver or kidney cancer. The input for sequencing was CD4+ or CD8+ T cells sorted from blood, taken in a trial of the OX40 agonist ivuxolimab. CDR3 region: CASSAVAPPRKSSYNEQFF. CDR3 DNA: TGTGCCAGCAGCGCCGTAGCCCCGCCTAGGAAAAGTTCCTACAATGAGCAGTTCTTC.